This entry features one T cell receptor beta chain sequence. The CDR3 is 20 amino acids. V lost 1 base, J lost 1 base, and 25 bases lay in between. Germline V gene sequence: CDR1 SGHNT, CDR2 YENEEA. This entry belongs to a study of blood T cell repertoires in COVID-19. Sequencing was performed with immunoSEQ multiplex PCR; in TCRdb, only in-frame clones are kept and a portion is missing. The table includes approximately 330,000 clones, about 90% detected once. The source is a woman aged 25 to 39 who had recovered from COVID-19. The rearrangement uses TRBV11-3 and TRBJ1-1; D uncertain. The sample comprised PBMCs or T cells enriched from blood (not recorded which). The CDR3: CASSLVVARTAPQENTEAFF. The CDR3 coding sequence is TGTGCCAGCAGCTTAGTAGTGGCCCGAACAGCCCCCCAAGAGAACACTGAAGCTTTCTTT.